In its sample, the clone carrying this T cell receptor (beta chain) was seen once. The antigen remains unidentified. The use of genomic DNA as template underpinned the TCR beta VDJ and CDR3 profiling. TCRdb re-called the reads with MiXCR, one entry per CDR3 protein. The sample records some 290,000 distinct CDR3 sequences, 45% to 65% being singletons. CDR1 is SGHTA, CDR2 FQGNSA, per germline. Trimming cost V 5 bases and J 3 bases, with 14 bases left between them. The CDR3 sequence is 15 residues long. This specimen belongs to a study of CD8+CD57+ T cells in acquired aplastic anemia. Study-level information: Yields of DNA that came from sorted CD4+ and CD8+ cells averaged about 3.3 ug.

Study-wide results and limits: Patients and controls had CD8+ Simpson's diversity values that were not significantly distinct. Overlap between patients and controls comprised twenty-nine CD8+ CDR3 sequences.

The chain is built from TRBV7-2 and TRBJ2-1, with D maybe TRBD1 (5 bases). Sequencing used sorted CD4+, CD8+, or CD8+CD57+ T cells (not recorded which) from PBMCs. This receptor was identified in a human donor with severe aplastic anemia or a healthy control (not recorded which). The CDR3 region is CASSQVGAHYNEQFF. CDR3 coding DNA: TGTGCCAGCAGCCAAGTAGGGGCCCACTACAATGAGCAGTTCTTC.